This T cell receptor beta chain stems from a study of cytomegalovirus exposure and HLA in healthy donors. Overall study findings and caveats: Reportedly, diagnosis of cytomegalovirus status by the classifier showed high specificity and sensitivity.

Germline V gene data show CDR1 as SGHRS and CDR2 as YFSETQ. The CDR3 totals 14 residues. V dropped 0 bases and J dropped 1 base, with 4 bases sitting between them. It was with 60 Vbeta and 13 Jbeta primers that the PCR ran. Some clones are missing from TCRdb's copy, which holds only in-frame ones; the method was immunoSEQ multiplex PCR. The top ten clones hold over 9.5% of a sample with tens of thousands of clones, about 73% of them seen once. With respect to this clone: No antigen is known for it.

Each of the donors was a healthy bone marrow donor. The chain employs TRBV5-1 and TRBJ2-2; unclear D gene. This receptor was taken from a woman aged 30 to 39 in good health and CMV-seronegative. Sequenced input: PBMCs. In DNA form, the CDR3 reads TGCGCCAGCAGCTTGGCGGTGAACACCGGGGAGCTGTTTTTT. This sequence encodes CASSLAVNTGELFF.